The 24 T cell receptor beta chains below were found in one sample sequenced in a study of blood T cell repertoires in COVID-19. Sequencing used immunoSEQ multiplex PCR; TCRdb keeps in-frame clones, though not all of them. The data show around 58,000 clones, approximately 78% seen once. The specimen sequenced was PBMCs or T cells enriched from blood (not recorded which). All receptors come from a woman aged 40 to 50 with acute COVID-19.

In this sample, this clone turned up once. The chain has TRBV7-6 and TRBJ2-6; D is perhaps TRBD1 (6 bases). Germline-derived CDR1 and CDR2 are SGHVS and FNYEAQ. V shed 7 bases and J shed 0 bases, with 13 bases lying between them. The CDR3 extends over 16 amino acids. The CDR3 DNA is TGTGCCAGCACCGGACAGTCCTACTCTGGGGCCAACGTCCTGACTTTC. As protein: CASTGQSYSGANVLTF.

The CDR3 DNA reads as TGTGCCAGCAGCGTCGCCCTAGCGGCGGGGAATGAGCAGTTCTTC. Translation gives CASSVALAAGNEQFF. The chain links TRBV9 to TRBJ2-1; 7 bases are shared with TRBD2. Germline CDR1 SGDLS, CDR2 YYNGEE. This CDR3 has 15 residues. V trimming: 2 bases; J trimming: 7 bases; junction bases outside the gene matches: 9.

The gene calls are TRBV19 and TRBJ2-2; TRBD1 matches at 8 bases. Germline loops: CDR1 LNHDA, CDR2 SQIVND (reference sequence). This CDR3 is built from 16 residues. Trimming took 5 bases from V and 8 from J; bases not matched to a gene: 13. The CDR3 DNA sequence: TGTGCCAGTAGTCCTTGGACAGGGAACTCCGGTGGGGAGCTGTTTTTT. Its translation is CASSPWTGNSGGELFF.

The gene calls are TRBV5-1 and TRBJ1-1; tentatively, D is TRBD1 (6 bases). The length of the CDR3 is 14 residues. Germline values: CDR1 SGHRS, CDR2 YFSETQ. With 6 bases removed from V and 3 bases from J, the gap between germline ends came to 15 bases. This CDR3 is CASTQGGADTEAFF. In nucleotides, the CDR3 is TGCGCCAGCACCCAAGGGGGGGCGGACACTGAAGCTTTCTTT.

The rearrangement uses TRBV13 and TRBJ2-3; 9 bases map to TRBD2. Germline V CDR1 and CDR2: PRHDT, FYEKMQ (reference sequence). The CDR3 sequence is 12 residues long. The V and J ends lost 4 bases and 11 bases, in that order; junction bases with no gene match: 4. The CDR3 region is CASSSAGGMQYF. The DNA of the CDR3 is TGTGCCAGCAGCTCAGCGGGGGGTATGCAGTATTTT.

This clone appeared once. The V and J genes are TRBV28 and TRBJ1-4, with 7 bases aligning to TRBD1. With V trimmed by 6 bases and J by 5 bases, 9 bases remained unmatched. The germline V gene has CDR1 MDHEN and CDR2 SYDVKM. CDR3 length equals 15 residues. The CDR3 DNA follows: TGTGCCAGCAGCAAACCCCAGGACAGGAATGAAAAACTGTTTTTT. This encodes CASSKPQDRNEKLFF.

This clone turned up a few times. CDR3 region: CASMSSGNTIYF. In DNA form, the CDR3 reads TGTGCCAGCATGAGCTCTGGAAACACCATATATTTT. V gene TRBV6-5 combines with J gene TRBJ1-3; D uncertain. Germline V CDR1 and CDR2: MNHEY, SVGAGI. This CDR3 spans 12 amino acids. The V and J ends lost 7 bases and 0 bases respectively, with 4 bases between them.

The genes are TRBV18 and TRBJ2-1, with D possibly being TRBD2 (6 bases). Germline CDR1 and CDR2: KGHSH and LQKENI. Trimming stripped 1 base from V and 2 bases from J, with 15 bases between. There are 17 residues in the CDR3. The CDR3 loop is CASSPLATSGAYNEQFF. The CDR3 DNA sequence: TGTGCCAGCTCACCACTGGCGACTAGTGGGGCCTACAATGAGCAGTTCTTC.

The chain carries TRBV15 and TRBJ2-5; 8 bases fit TRBD2. Germline V gene data show CDR1 as LNHNV and CDR2 as YYDKDF (reference sequence). The junction had 12 bases not matched to a gene; V was cut back by 4 bases and J by 5 bases. CDR3 length: 16 amino acids. The CDR3, as DNA: TGTGCCACCAGCACCCCTCGGGGGGGTTTCAGGGAGACCCAGTACTTC. Translating it yields CATSTPRGGFRETQYF.

The chain couples TRBV11-2 to TRBJ1-3; 7 positions match TRBD1. The V gene end was trimmed by 2 bases and the J gene end by 7 bases; junction bases not matched to a gene: 11. The CDR3 length is 16 residues. Germline V gene data show CDR1 as SGHAT and CDR2 as FQNNGV. The CDR3 DNA reads as TGTGCCAGCAGCTTATCTTTTGGGACAGAAGGGAACACCATATATTTT. It translates to CASSLSFGTEGNTIYF.

The chain joins TRBV15 to TRBJ2-3, with 10 bases that match TRBD2. Looked up from germline, CDR1 is LNHNV and CDR2 is YYDKDF (reference sequence). The CDR3 has 16 residues. J was trimmed by 5 bases and V by 1 base; bases with no gene match: 6. CDR3 sequence: CATSRVVAGGGDTQYF. CDR3 nucleotide sequence: TGTGCCACCAGCAGAGTGGTAGCGGGGGGTGGAGATACGCAGTATTTT.

The genes are TRBV7-3 and TRBJ2-3, with D perhaps TRBD1 (5 bases). This CDR3 is 15 amino acids long. With 2 bases removed from V and 1 base from J, the gap between germline ends came to 10 bases. Germline loops: CDR1 SGHTA, CDR2 FQGTGA. The CDR3 sequence is CASSLLGRGTDTQYF. The CDR3 bases are TGTGCCAGCAGCTTACTGGGGCGCGGCACAGATACGCAGTATTTT. The full variable domain, its missing parts supplied by reference TRBV7-3 and TRBJ2-3, is GAGVSQTPSNKVTEKGKYVELRCDPISGHTALYWYRQSLGQGPEFLIYFQGTGAADDSGLPNDRFFAVRPEGSVSTLKIQRTERGDSAVYLCASSLLGRGTDTQYFGPGTRLTVL.

J is TRBJ2-5 and V is TRBV25-1, with TRBD1 identical over 9 bases. The CDR3 runs to 16 residues. Germline V lookup: CDR1 MGHDK, CDR2 SYGVNS. The V segment lost 1 base and the J segment 5 bases; nucleotides outside the gene matches: 8. CDR3 coding DNA: TGTGCCAGCAGTGAATCCGGGACAGGGACACGGGAGACCCAGTACTTC. This codes for CASSESGTGTRETQYF.

V and J are TRBV15 and TRBJ1-6; D unclear. From germline, CDR1 is LNHNV and CDR2 YYDKDF (reference sequence). V gave up 5 bases and J gave up 0 bases, with 5 bases separating them. The CDR3 sequence is 14 residues long. CDR3 loop: CATSPSSYNSPLHF. The CDR3 DNA sequence: TGTGCCACCAGCCCGAGCTCCTATAATTCACCCCTCCACTTT.

The V gene is TRBV19, the J gene TRBJ1-4; 9 positions match TRBD1. The ends lost 3 bases at V and 6 bases at J; junction bases unmatched: 2. This CDR3 contains 14 residues. Germline CDR1 reads LNHDA; CDR2 reads SQIVND (reference sequence). The CDR3 DNA is TGTGCCAGTAGTATGGGACAGGGCGATGAAAAACTGTTTTTT. This encodes CASSMGQGDEKLFF.

The rearrangement joins TRBV4-1 to TRBJ1-2; D gene uncertain. Germline CDR1 and CDR2: MGHRA and YSYEKL. Trimming pared 0 bases from V and 1 base from J, leaving 9 bases between. The CDR3 contains 15 residues. The CDR3 sequence: CASSQDGRFNYGYTF. For the CDR3, the DNA is TGCGCCAGCAGCCAAGATGGCAGATTTAACTATGGCTACACCTTC.

The chain employs TRBV5-8 and TRBJ1-5; 11 positions agree with TRBD1. From germline, CDR1 is SGHTS and CDR2 YDEGEE. The CDR3 loop spans 15 amino acids. V gave up 4 bases and J gave up 6 bases; unmatched junction bases: 6. The CDR3 here is CASSPGQGAGQPQHF. CDR3 nucleotides: TGTGCCAGCAGCCCAGGACAGGGGGCAGGTCAGCCCCAGCATTTT.

CDR3 coding DNA: TGTGCCAGCAGCCAGACCAGGACTAACACCGGGGAGCTGTTTTTT. Protein product: CASSQTRTNTGELFF. The chain couples TRBV6-5 to TRBJ2-2; the D gene is possibly TRBD2 (5 bases). V was pared by 6 bases and J by 2 bases, with 13 bases between. The CDR3 contains 15 residues. Germline V gene data show CDR1 as MNHEY and CDR2 as SVGAGI.

The V and J genes are TRBV19 and TRBJ1-1; D gene ambiguous. V lost 0 bases and J lost 0, with 5 bases in between. From germline, CDR1 is LNHDA and CDR2 SQIVND (reference sequence). The CDR3 loop spans 14 amino acids. This chain's CDR3 is CASSIEGVNTEAFF. The CDR3 nucleotides are TGTGCCAGTAGTATAGAAGGAGTGAACACTGAAGCTTTCTTT.

This chain joins TRBV24-1 and TRBJ2-5, with no clear D. Germline V gene data show CDR1 as KGHDR and CDR2 as SFDVKD. The CDR3 is 16 residues long. Trimming left V 6 bases short and J 5 bases short, with 21 bases between. The CDR3 DNA is TGTGCCACCAGTCGGCCTGCTCCTCCGAAGGAGGAGACCCAGTACTTC. Translation: CATSRPAPPKEETQYF.

The chain links TRBV28 to TRBJ2-1, with D possibly TRBD1 on 6 matching bases. Germline V gene lookup returns CDR1 MDHEN and CDR2 SYDVKM. The ends were cut back, 5 bases at V and 6 bases at J, with 11 bases in the middle. The CDR3 length is 13 residues. The CDR3 nucleotides read TGTGCCAGCAGTCTGACAGGCATCAATGAGCAGTTCTTC. This codes for CASSLTGINEQFF. Variable domain in full (rest from reference TRBV28 and TRBJ2-1): DVKVTQSSRYLVKRTGEKVFLECVQDMDHENMFWYRQDPGLGLRLIYFSYDVKMKEKGDIPEGYSVSREKKERFSLILESASTNQTSMYLCASSLTGINEQFFGPGTRLTVL.

The V and J genes are TRBV19 and TRBJ2-1, with 7 bases that match TRBD2. The CDR3 has 13 amino acids. In germline, CDR1 is LNHDA, CDR2 SQIVND (reference sequence). V dropped 4 bases and J dropped 7; count of bases not matched to a gene: 4. The CDR3 loop reads CASSSGDYNEQFF. The CDR3 bases are TGTGCCAGTAGTAGCGGGGACTATAATGAGCAGTTCTTC.

J is TRBJ2-2 and V is TRBV18; TRBD2 matches at 13 bases. This CDR3 has 15 amino acids. Germline V gene lookup returns CDR1 KGHSH and CDR2 LQKENI. Trimming at V came to 8 bases and at J to 5 bases, leaving 5 bases not matched to a gene. The CDR3 loop is CASPGLAGDTGELFF. The CDR3 DNA reads TGTGCCAGCCCTGGACTAGCGGGAGATACCGGGGAGCTGTTTTTT.

This chain joins TRBV18 and TRBJ2-3, with D maybe TRBD2 (5 bases). The length of the CDR3 is 15 residues. The germline CDR1 and CDR2 sequences are KGHSH and LQKENI. Trimming took off 2 bases at V and 4 bases at J, with 13 bases between the two ends. The CDR3 loop is CASSPASGRSDTQYF. Written as DNA, the CDR3 is TGTGCCAGCTCACCAGCTTCGGGAAGGTCAGATACGCAGTATTTT.